The 32 T cell receptor beta chains listed next were all sequenced from one sample in a study of CD8+ T cells in alopecia areata. TCR sequencing used cDNA made by reverse transcription of extracted RNA. Sequenced by immunoSEQ multiplex PCR; TCRdb stores in-frame clones only, minus some. Among 80,000 to 100,000 clones, roughly two fifths were seen once, and the ten largest hold more than 15%. The treatment: oral pan-JAK inhibitor, 5-10 mg twice daily. This material consisted of CD8+ T cells sorted from blood, taken at week 24, from a patient treated with tofacitinib. These receptors originate from a human donor with alopecia areata.

This clone was counted only a few times. The V gene is TRBV20-1, the J gene TRBJ1-2, with unresolved D. V was pared by 0 bases and J by 5 bases, with 4 bases between. CDR3 size: 11 residues. Germline assignment: CDR1 DFQATT and CDR2 SNEGSKA (reference sequence). The DNA of the CDR3 is TGCAGTGCTAGAGACAGATATGGCTACACCTTC. Translated: CSARDRYGYTF.

The chain links TRBV13 to TRBJ2-4; 8 bases are shared with TRBD2. After removal of 5 bases from V and 7 bases from J, the junction contained 13 bases not matched to a gene. The CDR3 has 16 residues. CDR1 is PRHDT, CDR2 FYEKMQ, per germline (reference sequence). For the CDR3, the DNA is TGTGCCAGCAGCGTACGAAGCGGGGGAGATTGGAACATTCAGTACTTC. Translated, it gives CASSVRSGGDWNIQYF.

The chain recombines TRBV7-9 with TRBJ2-1, with D possibly TRBD1 on 6 matching bases. CDR1 SEHNR and CDR2 FQNEAQ come from the germline V gene (reference sequence). CDR3 length: 15 residues. Trimming cost V 0 bases and J 12 bases, with 18 bases left between them. In nucleotides, the CDR3 is TGTGCCAGCAGCTTAGCGGTGTCAGGGGTTTCCGGGCAGTTCTTC. Translated, it gives CASSLAVSGVSGQFF.

This clone turned up a few times. V and J are TRBV7-6 and TRBJ2-2, with a tentative D call TRBD1 (6 bases). This CDR3 is built from 15 residues. The germline gives CDR1 SGHVS, CDR2 FNYEAQ. V lost 6 bases, J lost 6 bases, and 17 bases lay in between. CDR3 region: CASRGALGEPGELFF. The CDR3 bases are TGTGCCAGCAGGGGGGCCCTGGGGGAGCCCGGGGAGCTGTTTTTT. The full variable domain, with the rest looked up from reference TRBV7-6 and TRBJ2-2, is GAGVSQSPRYKVTKRGQDVALRCDPISGHVSLYWYRQALGQGPEFLTYFNYEAQQDKSGLPNDRFSAERPEGSISTLTIQRTEQRDSAMYRCASRGALGEPGELFFGEGSRLTVL.

The J gene is TRBJ2-1, the V gene TRBV7-9; D may be TRBD1 (6 bases). CDR3 length equals 16 residues. Per the germline V gene, CDR1 is SEHNR and CDR2 is FQNEAQ (reference sequence). V dropped 4 bases and J dropped 0 bases, with 13 bases sitting between them. The CDR3 DNA sequence: TGTGCCAGCAGCTCTCGACAGGACCTCTCCTACAATGAGCAGTTCTTC. Its protein product is CASSSRQDLSYNEQFF.

This clone was seen a few times. CDR3 bases: TGTGCCAGCAGCGGCCCGGGGGGGATGAACGAGCAGTACTTC. This codes for CASSGPGGMNEQYF. V and J are TRBV28 and TRBJ2-7; 8 bases are a match to TRBD2. V trimming: 6 bases; J trimming: 5 bases; junction bases outside the gene matches: 9. Germline loops: CDR1 MDHEN, CDR2 SYDVKM. The CDR3 length is 14 residues.

This rearrangement joins TRBV29-1 to TRBJ2-1; 9 nucleotides line up with TRBD2. This CDR3 contains 15 residues. The ends lost 7 bases at V and 8 bases at J; junction bases unmatched: 15. Germline V gene data show CDR1 as SQVTM and CDR2 as ANQGSEA. The DNA of the CDR3 is TGCAGCGCCTGGGCTAGCGGGGCCCGGGTGTATGAGCAGTTCTTC. Protein product: CSAWASGARVYEQFF.

For the CDR3, the DNA is TGTGCCAGCAGCTTAAGAGGGGAGAGCTACGAGCAGTACTTC. This encodes CASSLRGESYEQYF. This chain joins TRBV7-6 and TRBJ2-7; TRBD1 or TRBD2 may be the D gene (5 bases each). There are 14 residues in the CDR3. Germline assignment: CDR1 SGHVS and CDR2 FNYEAQ. Trimming shortened V by 2 bases and J by 3 bases, and 11 bases separated the two germline ends.

This clone was seen many times. The chain couples TRBV6-6 to TRBJ2-3; D perhaps matches TRBD2 (6 bases). With 6 bases removed from V and 2 bases from J, the gap between germline ends came to 18 bases. There are 16 residues in the CDR3. From germline, CDR1 is MNHNY and CDR2 SVGAGI (reference sequence). This CDR3 is CASRGIPGLHTDTQYF. CDR3 nucleotide sequence: TGTGCCAGCAGGGGGATTCCGGGACTTCACACAGATACGCAGTATTTT.

This clone was seen a single time. J is TRBJ2-7 and V is TRBV2, with TRBD1 matching 7 bases. The CDR3 extends over 15 amino acids. Trimming removed 5 bases from V and 3 bases from J; junction bases left unmatched: 10. Germline CDR1 and CDR2: SNHLY and FYNNEI. CDR3 bases: TGTGCCAGCAGTTTTTACAGGGACAGACACTACGAGCAGTACTTC. It codes for CASSFYRDRHYEQYF.

The chain joins TRBV11-2 to TRBJ1-1; tentatively, D is TRBD1 (6 bases). V lost 3 bases to trimming and J lost 1 base, with 9 bases between them. This CDR3 is 14 amino acids long. Germline-derived CDR1 and CDR2 are SGHAT and FQNNGV. Here the CDR3 reads CASSFSGENTEAFF. As DNA, the CDR3 is TGTGCCAGCAGCTTCTCAGGGGAGAACACTGAAGCTTTCTTT.

There are a few counts of this clone. The V gene is TRBV30, the J gene TRBJ2-1; D unresolved. CDR3 length: 10 residues. Germline V gene data show CDR1 as GTSNPN and CDR2 as SVGIG (reference sequence). V lost 3 bases to trimming and J lost 10 bases, with 7 bases between them. In DNA, the CDR3 is TGTGCCTGGAGCGCCTTGGAGCAGTTCTTC. It is translated as CAWSALEQFF.

The chain couples TRBV25-1 to TRBJ2-7; 8 bases map to TRBD2. Germline V gives CDR1 MGHDK, CDR2 SYGVNS. This CDR3 is 16 amino acids long. Trimming took 2 bases from V and 5 from J; bases not matched to a gene: 11. The CDR3 DNA reads TGTGCCAGCAGTGAAGGGGCCGGGACTAGTTTCCACGAGCAGTACTTC. It translates to CASSEGAGTSFHEQYF.

The chain is built from TRBV30 and TRBJ1-1; the D is unclear. Trimming shortened V by 4 bases and J by 5 bases, and 11 bases separated the two germline ends. The germline gives CDR1 GTSNPN, CDR2 SVGIG (reference sequence). The CDR3 extends over 12 amino acids. The DNA for the CDR3 is TGTGCCTGGATCTCGGCGGGGACTGAAGCTTTCTTT. Translation gives CAWISAGTEAFF.

This chain joins TRBV11-1 and TRBJ1-1; TRBD1 aligns across 9 bases. This CDR3 spans 14 amino acids. V was pared by 5 bases and J by 8 bases, with 9 bases of the junction left unmatched. From germline, CDR1 is SGHAT and CDR2 FQDESV (reference sequence). The CDR3 coding sequence is TGTGCCAGCAGCCTCCTGACAGGGGGTAGGGAAGCTTTCTTT. It is translated as CASSLLTGGREAFF. The full variable domain, completed using reference TRBV11-1 and TRBJ1-1, is EAEVAQSPRYKITEKSQAVAFWCDPISGHATLYWYRQILGQGPELLVQFQDESVVDDSQLPKDRFSAERLKGVDSTLKIQPAELGDSAMYLCASSLLTGGREAFFGQGTRLTVV.

The chain carries TRBV29-1 and TRBJ2-3; TRBD2 matches at 7 bases. The length of the CDR3 is 13 residues. Germline V gene data show CDR1 as SQVTM and CDR2 as ANQGSEA. V shed 6 bases, J shed 0 bases, and the junction held 3 bases outside the gene matches. CDR3 protein: CSVGGTSTDTQYF. The CDR3 DNA sequence: TGCAGCGTGGGGGGGACTAGCACAGATACGCAGTATTTT.

This clone has only a few counts. CDR3 nucleotide sequence: TGTGCCACCAGCACCCGTTTACAGGGACCCCCTAACACCGGGGAGCTGTTTTTT. Translated: CATSTRLQGPPNTGELFF. This sequence joins TRBV15 and TRBJ2-2, with D possibly matching TRBD1 (6 bases). The CDR3 contains 18 residues. The ends were cut back, 4 bases at V and 2 bases at J, with 20 bases in the middle. Germline V gene lookup returns CDR1 LNHNV and CDR2 YYDKDF (reference sequence).

This clone was picked up a small number of times. The chain joins TRBV29-1 to TRBJ1-1, with TRBD1 matching over 8 bases. V lost 5 bases and J lost 6; bases outside the gene matches: 5. The germline V gene has CDR1 SQVTM and CDR2 ANQGSEA. The CDR3 sequence is 12 residues long. CDR3 loop: CSVFDRGSEAFF. The DNA for the CDR3 is TGCAGCGTTTTCGACAGGGGATCTGAAGCTTTCTTT.

The chain carries TRBV29-1 and TRBJ2-1, with D possibly called TRBD1 or TRBD2 (7 bases each). This CDR3 spans 14 amino acids. V was cut by 4 bases and J by 4 bases, with 14 bases left in between. CDR1 is SQVTM and CDR2 is ANQGSEA in the germline V gene. The CDR3 region is CSVGGGTAYNEQFF. The CDR3 DNA follows: TGCAGCGTTGGGGGAGGGACAGCTTACAATGAGCAGTTCTTC.

The rearrangement uses TRBV7-9 and TRBJ2-7, with TRBD2 identical over 11 bases. Germline CDR1 and CDR2: SEHNR and FQNEAQ (reference sequence). With 2 bases clipped from V and 2 bases from J, the junction kept 11 bases outside the gene matches. CDR3 length equals 18 residues. The CDR3 is CASSLRLAGLSPPYEQYF. CDR3 sequence (DNA): TGTGCCAGCAGCTTACGACTAGCGGGACTATCTCCCCCCTACGAGCAGTACTTC.

The chain joins TRBV27 to TRBJ2-5, with D tentatively TRBD1 (6 bases). V shed 0 bases and J shed 2 bases, with 10 bases lying between them. The germline V gene encodes CDR1 MNHEY and CDR2 SMNVEV (reference sequence). CDR3 length: 15 residues. CDR3 sequence (DNA): TGTGCCAGCAGTTTATCGCCCAGGGGACAAGAGACCCAGTACTTC. Protein: CASSLSPRGQETQYF.

The chain carries TRBV5-6 and TRBJ1-1; TRBD1 aligns across 8 bases. CDR3 length equals 14 residues. Trimming took 4 bases from V and 2 from J; bases not matched to a gene: 4. Germline CDR1 and CDR2: SGHDT and YYEEEE. CDR3 coding DNA: TGTGCCAGCAGCCACGACAGGGGAAACACTGAAGCTTTCTTT. Encoded protein: CASSHDRGNTEAFF.

The V and J genes are TRBV7-9 and TRBJ2-1; D gene unclear. Germline assignment: CDR1 SEHNR and CDR2 FQNEAQ (reference sequence). With 2 bases removed from V and 7 bases from J, the gap between germline ends came to 6 bases. This CDR3 contains 12 residues. CDR3: CASSLTGNEQFF. CDR3 nucleotides: TGTGCCAGCAGCTTAACCGGGAATGAGCAGTTCTTC.

CDR3 in DNA: TGTGCAACAGGAGACAGTTCCTACGAGCAGTACTTC. Translation: CATGDSSYEQYF. This chain joins TRBV27 and TRBJ2-7, with D perhaps TRBD1 (5 bases). This CDR3 has 12 amino acids. Germline CDR1 is MNHEY and CDR2 is SMNVEV (reference sequence).

This chain uses TRBV30 with TRBJ1-3; TRBD1 matches at 8 bases. This CDR3 has 14 residues. J was trimmed by 1 base and V by 4 bases; bases with no gene match: 3. Germline-derived CDR1 and CDR2 are GTSNPN and SVGIG (reference sequence). In nucleotides, the CDR3 is TGTGCCTGGACTCAGGGGGCGTCTGGAAACACCATATATTTT. The encoded protein is CAWTQGASGNTIYF.

The chain joins TRBV4-2 to TRBJ2-1, with TRBD1 identical over 12 bases. This CDR3 has 18 residues. V was pared by 0 bases and J by 5 bases, with 8 bases of the junction left unmatched. The germline CDR1 and CDR2 sequences are LGHNA and YNFKEQ. CDR3 amino acids: CASSQEVMGQGADNEQFF. Written as DNA, the CDR3 is TGTGCCAGCAGCCAAGAGGTTATGGGACAGGGGGCCGACAATGAGCAGTTCTTC.

About this clone: One end of the junction does not line up with germline, which may come from a read error. The chain joins TRBV11-2 to TRBJ2-1, with 9 nucleotides matching TRBD1. CDR1 is SGHAT and CDR2 is FQNNGV in the germline V gene. This CDR3 has 15 amino acids. This CDR3 reads CASSLDRGGYNEQFF. The CDR3 region has the DNA TGTGCCAGCAGCCTAGACAGGGGGGGATACAATGAGCAGTTCTTC.

CDR3 residues: CASTNSQETQYF. DNA for the CDR3: TGTGCCAGTACGAACTCCCAAGAGACCCAGTACTTC. The rearrangement uses TRBV19 and TRBJ2-5; D is unclear. V was clipped by 7 bases and J by 1 base, with 7 bases between them. Per the germline V gene, CDR1 is LNHDA and CDR2 is SQIVND (reference sequence). The CDR3 extends over 12 amino acids.

This clone turned up a few times. The chain couples TRBV28 to TRBJ2-7, with TRBD1 identical over 8 bases. CDR3 size: 18 residues. CDR1 and CDR2 (germline): MDHEN, SYDVKM. The V and J ends lost 5 bases and 1 base, in that order; junction bases with no gene match: 16. CDR3 protein: CASSLIPRQGQGSYEQYF. CDR3 nucleotide sequence: TGTGCCAGCAGTCTAATACCAAGACAGGGGCAGGGGTCCTACGAGCAGTACTTC.

The CDR3 DNA is TGCGCCAGCAGCCAAAAGGGGGGAGTAGCGGGAGCCTACGAGCAGTACTTC. As protein: CASSQKGGVAGAYEQYF. The rearrangement joins TRBV4-1 to TRBJ2-7; 9 bases are a match to TRBD2. Trimming cost V 2 bases and J 2 bases; bases outside gene matches: 10. CDR1 is MGHRA and CDR2 is YSYEKL in the germline V gene. The CDR3 consists of 17 residues.

V is TRBV14 and J is TRBJ1-2, with no clear D. Trimming shortened V by 2 bases and J by 4 bases, and 11 bases separated the two germline ends. The CDR3 runs to 14 residues. From germline, CDR1 is SGHDN and CDR2 FVKESK. The CDR3 here is CASSQKRGIYGYTF. CDR3 DNA: TGTGCCAGCAGCCAAAAACGGGGAATCTATGGCTACACCTTC. The full variable domain, completed using reference TRBV14 and TRBJ1-2, is EAGVTQFPSHSVIEKGQTVTLRCDPISGHDNLYWYRRVMGKEIKFLLHFVKESKQDESGMPNNRFLAERTGGTYSTLKVQPAELEDSGVYFCASSQKRGIYGYTFGSGTRLTVV.

This clone was observed a handful of times. The chain links TRBV4-1 to TRBJ1-2; D remains ambiguous. Germline assignment: CDR1 MGHRA and CDR2 YSYEKL. V shed 4 bases and J shed 8 bases, with 20 bases lying between them. This CDR3 has 15 amino acids. In DNA form, the CDR3 reads TGCGCCAGCAGCCCCTGGCTTGGTGTGGGTGACGGCTACACCTTC. This codes for CASSPWLGVGDGYTF.